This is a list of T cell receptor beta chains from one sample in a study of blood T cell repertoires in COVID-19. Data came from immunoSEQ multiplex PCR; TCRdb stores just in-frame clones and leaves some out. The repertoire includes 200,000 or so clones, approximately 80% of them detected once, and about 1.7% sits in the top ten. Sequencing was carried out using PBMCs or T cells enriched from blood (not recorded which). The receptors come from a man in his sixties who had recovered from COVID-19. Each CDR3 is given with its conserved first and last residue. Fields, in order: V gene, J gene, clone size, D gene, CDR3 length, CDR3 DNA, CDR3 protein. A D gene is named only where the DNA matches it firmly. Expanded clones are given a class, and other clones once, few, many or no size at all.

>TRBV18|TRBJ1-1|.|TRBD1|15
TGTGCCAGCTCACCACTGGGACAGGTGAACACTGAAGCTTTCTTT
CASSPLGQVNTEAFF
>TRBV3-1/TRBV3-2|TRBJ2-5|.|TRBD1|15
TGTGCCAGCAGCCAGAACTCAGGGGGCGCAGAGACCCAGTACTTC
CASSQNSGGAETQYF
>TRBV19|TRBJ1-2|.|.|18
TGTGCCAGTAGCAACGAAAGGGCCCCGGGACAATGGTTCTATGGCTACACCTTC
CASSNERAPGQWFYGYTF
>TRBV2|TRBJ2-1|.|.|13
TGTGCCAGCAGCGCTACAGGGTTTAATGAGCAGTTCTTC
CASSATGFNEQFF
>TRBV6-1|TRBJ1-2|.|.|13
TGTGCCAGCAGTGAAGAGCCCCTAACTCGCTACACCTTC
CASSEEPLTRYTF
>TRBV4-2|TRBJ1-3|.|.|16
TGTGCCAGCAGCCACCGCCGGAGGGGTTCTGGAAACACCATATATTTT
CASSHRRRGSGNTIYF
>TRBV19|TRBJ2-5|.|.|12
TGTGCCAGTTCTCGGGATGTGACGGCCCAGTACTTC
CASSRDVTAQYF
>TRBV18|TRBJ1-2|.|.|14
TGTGCCAGCTCACCAGAGCGGCAGAACTATGGCTACACCTTC
CASSPERQNYGYTF
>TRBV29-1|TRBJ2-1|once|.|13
TGCAGCGTTCGGGCAGGGGGGAACAATGAGCAGTTCTTC
CSVRAGGNNEQFF
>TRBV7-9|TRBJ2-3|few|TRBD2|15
TGTGCCAGCAGCTTAGTCACTAGCGGGGGGGATACGCAGTATTTT
CASSLVTSGGDTQYF
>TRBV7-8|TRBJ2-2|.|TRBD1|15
TGTGCCAGCAGCCCATGGACAGGGGGTACCGGGGAGCTGTTTTTT
CASSPWTGGTGELFF
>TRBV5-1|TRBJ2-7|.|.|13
TGCGCCAGCAGCTTTCCTAATTCCTACGAGCAGTACTTC
CASSFPNSYEQYF
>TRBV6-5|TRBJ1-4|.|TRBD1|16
TGTGCCAGCAGTTCAGCAGGGGGTGCAACTAATGAAAAACTGTTTTTT
CASSSAGGATNEKLFF
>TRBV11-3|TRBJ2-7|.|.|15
TGTGCCAGCAGCTTAGGTATAGGGGTTCCCTACGAGCAGTACTTC
CASSLGIGVPYEQYF
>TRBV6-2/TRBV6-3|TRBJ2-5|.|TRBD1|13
TGTGCCAGCAGCAGGGGGCGCGCGGGGACCCAGTACTTC
CASSRGRAGTQYF
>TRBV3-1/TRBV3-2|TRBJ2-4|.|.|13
TGTGCCAGCAGCCACGAGGCCAGGGGCCTTACCTTATTC
CASSHEARGLTLF
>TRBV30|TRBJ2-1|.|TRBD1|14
TGTGCCTGGTCTCCCGGGACAGGGGTCGATGAGCAGTTCTTC
CAWSPGTGVDEQFF
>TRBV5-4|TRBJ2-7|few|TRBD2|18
TGTGCCAGCAGCTCGCCGGGACTAGCGGGGTCGAGCTCCTACGAGCAGTACTTC
CASSSPGLAGSSSYEQYF
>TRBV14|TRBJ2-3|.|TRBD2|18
TGTGCCAGCAGCCCGCCACCCCTAGCGGGGGGATTTGTGGGTACGCAGTATTTT
CASSPPPLAGGFVGTQYF
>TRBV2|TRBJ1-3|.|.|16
TGTGCCAGCAGTGACCCTCCCAGCAGGGGAGGAAACACCATATATTTT
CASSDPPSRGGNTIYF
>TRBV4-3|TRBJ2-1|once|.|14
TGCGCCAGCAGCCAAGACCTGCGGCCACATGAGCAGTTCTTC
CASSQDLRPHEQFF
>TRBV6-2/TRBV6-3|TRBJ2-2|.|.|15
TGTGCCAGCAGCCCCCGCGGGGAGAACACCGGGGAGCTGTTTTTT
CASSPRGENTGELFF
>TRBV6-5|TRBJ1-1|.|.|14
TGTGCCAGCAGTTACCGAAGGGAGCACACTGAAGCTTTCTTT
CASSYRREHTEAFF
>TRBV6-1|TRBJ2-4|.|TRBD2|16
TGTGCCAGCAGTGGTAACGGCGGAGGGCAAGCGGGGTCCCAGTACTTC
CASSGNGGGQAGSQYF
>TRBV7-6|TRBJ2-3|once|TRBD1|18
TGTGCCAGCAGCCTAAAACCGAAGGGACAGACAGTCACAGATACGCAGTATTTT
CASSLKPKGQTVTDTQYF
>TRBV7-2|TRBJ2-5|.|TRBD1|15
TGTGCCAGCAGCTCGGACAGGGGGTACCAAGAGACCCAGTACTTC
CASSSDRGYQETQYF
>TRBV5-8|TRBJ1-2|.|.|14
TGTGCCAGCAGCTTGTGGGGCAGATCCTATGGCTACACCTTC
CASSLWGRSYGYTF
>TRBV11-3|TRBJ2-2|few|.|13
TGTGCCAGCAGAAGAGACAGCACCGGGGAGCTGTTTTTT
CASRRDSTGELFF
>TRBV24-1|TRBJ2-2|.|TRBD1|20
TGTGCCACCAGTGATTTTACGGCGGGGACAGGGGTAGGGAACACCGGGGAGCTGTTTTTT
CATSDFTAGTGVGNTGELFF
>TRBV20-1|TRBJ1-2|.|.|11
TGCAGTCTGGCCGGGGGATATGGCTACACCTTC
CSLAGGYGYTF
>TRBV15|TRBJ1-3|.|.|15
TGTGCCACCAGCCCTCGGTCGGGGTCCGGAAACACCATATATTTT
CATSPRSGSGNTIYF
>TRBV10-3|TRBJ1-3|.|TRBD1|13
TGTGCCTCTCGGACAGGGGCGGCAAACACCATATATTTT
CASRTGAANTIYF
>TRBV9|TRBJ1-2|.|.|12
TGTGCCAGCAGCCCGGGGGGACACAGCTACACCTTC
CASSPGGHSYTF
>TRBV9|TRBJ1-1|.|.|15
TGTGCCAGCAGCCCCGCTTTTGTAAGGAGCACTGAAGCTTTCTTT
CASSPAFVRSTEAFF
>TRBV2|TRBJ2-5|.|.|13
TGTGCCAGCAAGGACAGAGGTCAAGAGACCCAGTACTTC
CASKDRGQETQYF
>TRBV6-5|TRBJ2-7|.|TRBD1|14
TGTGCCAGCAGGGGACAGGAAAGATTCTACGAGCAGTACTTC
CASRGQERFYEQYF
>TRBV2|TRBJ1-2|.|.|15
TGTGCCAGCAGTGAATCCGTCCGAGAAAACTATGGCTACACCTTC
CASSESVRENYGYTF
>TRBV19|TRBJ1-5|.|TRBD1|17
TGTGCCAGCACGGACAGGCCTTATTCTTATAGCAATCAGCCCCAGCATTTT
CASTDRPYSYSNQPQHF
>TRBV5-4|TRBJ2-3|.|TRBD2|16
TGTGCCAGCAGCGCAGGGACTAGCAGGAGCACAGATACGCAGTATTTT
CASSAGTSRSTDTQYF
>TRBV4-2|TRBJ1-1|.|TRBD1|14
TGTGCCAGCAGCCAACCGACAGGGGTCACTGAAGCTTTCTTT
CASSQPTGVTEAFF
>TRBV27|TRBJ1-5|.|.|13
TGTGCCAGCAGTCTTCAGGGGAATCAGCCCCAGCATTTT
CASSLQGNQPQHF
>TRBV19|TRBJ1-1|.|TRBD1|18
TGTGCCAGTAGTATAGTTACCCGGGACAGGGGGCGCGAGACTGAAGCTTTCTTT
CASSIVTRDRGRETEAFF
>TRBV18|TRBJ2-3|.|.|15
TGTGCCAGCTCACCACGACTGGCTAGCACAGATACGCAGTATTTT
CASSPRLASTDTQYF